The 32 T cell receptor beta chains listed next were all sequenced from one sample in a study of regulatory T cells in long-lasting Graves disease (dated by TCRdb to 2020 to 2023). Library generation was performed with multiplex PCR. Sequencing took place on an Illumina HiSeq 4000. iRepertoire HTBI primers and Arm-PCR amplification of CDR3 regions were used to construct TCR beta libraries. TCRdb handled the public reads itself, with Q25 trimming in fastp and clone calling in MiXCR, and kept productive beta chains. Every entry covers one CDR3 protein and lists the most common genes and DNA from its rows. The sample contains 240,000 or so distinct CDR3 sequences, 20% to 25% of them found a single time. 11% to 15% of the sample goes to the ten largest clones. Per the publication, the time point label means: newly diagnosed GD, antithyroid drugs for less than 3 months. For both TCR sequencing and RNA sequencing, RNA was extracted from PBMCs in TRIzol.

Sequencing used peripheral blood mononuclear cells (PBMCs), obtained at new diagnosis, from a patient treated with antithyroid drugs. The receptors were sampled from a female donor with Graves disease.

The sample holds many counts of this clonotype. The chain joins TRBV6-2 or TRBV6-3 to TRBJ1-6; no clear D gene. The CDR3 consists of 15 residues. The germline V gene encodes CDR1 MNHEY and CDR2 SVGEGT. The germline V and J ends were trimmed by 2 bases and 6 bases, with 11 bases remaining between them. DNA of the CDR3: TGTGCCAGCAGTTACCGGCCGGAGGGTAATTCACCCCTCCACTTT. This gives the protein CASSYRPEGNSPLHF.

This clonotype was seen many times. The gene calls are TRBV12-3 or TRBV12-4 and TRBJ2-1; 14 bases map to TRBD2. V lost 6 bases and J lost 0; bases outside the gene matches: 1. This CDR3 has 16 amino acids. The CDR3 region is CASSGTSGSSYNEQFF. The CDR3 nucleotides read TGTGCCAGCAGCGGGACTAGCGGGAGCTCCTACAATGAGCAGTTCTTC.

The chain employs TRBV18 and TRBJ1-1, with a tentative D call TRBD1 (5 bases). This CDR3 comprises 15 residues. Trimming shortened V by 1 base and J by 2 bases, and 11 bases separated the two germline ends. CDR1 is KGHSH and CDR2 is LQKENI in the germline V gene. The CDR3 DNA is TGTGCCAGCTCACCACGGGGACCCCATAACACTGAAGCTTTCTTT. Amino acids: CASSPRGPHNTEAFF.

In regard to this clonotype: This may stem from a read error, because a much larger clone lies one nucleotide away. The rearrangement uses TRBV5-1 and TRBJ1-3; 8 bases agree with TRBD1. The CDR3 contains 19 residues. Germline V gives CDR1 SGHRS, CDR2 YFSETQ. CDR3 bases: TGCGCCAGCAGCTTGTCCGGGACAGGCCTTTCGTCCTCTGGAAACGCCATATATTTT. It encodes CASSLSGTGLSSSGNAIYF.

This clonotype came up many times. The CDR3 nucleotides are TGCGCCAGCAGGAGGGGAGGGGGCGCGGATGAAAAACTGTTTTTT. Translating it yields CASRRGGGADEKLFF. The chain uses TRBV5-1 and TRBJ1-4; 7 bases are shared with TRBD1. This CDR3 is built from 15 residues. The V segment lost 5 bases and the J segment 6 bases; nucleotides outside the gene matches: 10. In germline, CDR1 is SGHRS, CDR2 YFSETQ.

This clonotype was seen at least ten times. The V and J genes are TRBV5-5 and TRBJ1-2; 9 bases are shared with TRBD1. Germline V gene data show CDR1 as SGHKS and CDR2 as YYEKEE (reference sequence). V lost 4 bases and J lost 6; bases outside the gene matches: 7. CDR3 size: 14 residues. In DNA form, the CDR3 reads TGTGCCAGCAGCCCTTCGACAGGGGGGAATGGCTACACCTTC. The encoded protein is CASSPSTGGNGYTF.

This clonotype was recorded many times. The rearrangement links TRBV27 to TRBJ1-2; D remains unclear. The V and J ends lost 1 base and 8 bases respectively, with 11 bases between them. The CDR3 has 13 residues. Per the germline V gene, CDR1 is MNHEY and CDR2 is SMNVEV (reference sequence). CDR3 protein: CASSLFRGVGYTF. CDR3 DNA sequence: TGTGCCAGCAGTTTATTTCGGGGAGTCGGCTACACCTTC.

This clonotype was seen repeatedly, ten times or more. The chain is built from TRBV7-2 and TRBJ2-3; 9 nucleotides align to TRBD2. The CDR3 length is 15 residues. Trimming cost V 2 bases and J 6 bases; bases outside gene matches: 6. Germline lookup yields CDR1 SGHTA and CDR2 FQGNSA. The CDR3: CASSLNSGGRDTQYF. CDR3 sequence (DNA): TGTGCCAGCAGCTTAAATAGCGGGGGCAGGGATACGCAGTATTTT. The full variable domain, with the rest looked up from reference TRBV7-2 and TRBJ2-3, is GAGVSQSPSNKVTEKGKDVELRCDPISGHTALYWYRQSLGQGLEFLIYFQGNSAPDKSGLPSDRFSAERTGGSVSTLTIQRTQQEDSAVYLCASSLNSGGRDTQYFGPGTRLTVL.

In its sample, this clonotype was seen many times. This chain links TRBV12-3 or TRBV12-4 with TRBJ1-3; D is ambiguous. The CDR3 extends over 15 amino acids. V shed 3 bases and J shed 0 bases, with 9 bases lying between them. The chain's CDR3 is CASSFRGYSGNTIYF. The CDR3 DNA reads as TGTGCCAGCAGTTTTAGAGGATACTCTGGAAACACCATATATTTT.

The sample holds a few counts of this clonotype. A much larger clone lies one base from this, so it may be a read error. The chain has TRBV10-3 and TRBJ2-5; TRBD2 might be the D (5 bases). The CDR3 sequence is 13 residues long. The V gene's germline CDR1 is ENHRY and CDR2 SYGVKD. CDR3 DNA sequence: TGTACCATCAGTGTCGGGGACCAAGAGACCCAGTACTTC. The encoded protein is CTISVGDQETQYF.

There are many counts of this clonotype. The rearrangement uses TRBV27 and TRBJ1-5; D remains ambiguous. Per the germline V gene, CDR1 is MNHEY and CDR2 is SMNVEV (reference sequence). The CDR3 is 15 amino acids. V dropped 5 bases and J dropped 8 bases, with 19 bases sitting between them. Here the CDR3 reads CASSPSPSSWEPQHF. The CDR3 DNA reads TGTGCCAGCAGTCCTAGTCCCTCGTCTTGGGAGCCCCAGCATTTT.

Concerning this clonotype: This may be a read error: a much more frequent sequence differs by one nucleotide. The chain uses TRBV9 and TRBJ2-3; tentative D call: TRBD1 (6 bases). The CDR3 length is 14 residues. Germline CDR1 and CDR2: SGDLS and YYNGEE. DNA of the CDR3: TGTGCCGGCAGCGTAGAAGGGGGTCCGAATACGCAGTATTTT. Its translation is CAGSVEGGPNTQYF.

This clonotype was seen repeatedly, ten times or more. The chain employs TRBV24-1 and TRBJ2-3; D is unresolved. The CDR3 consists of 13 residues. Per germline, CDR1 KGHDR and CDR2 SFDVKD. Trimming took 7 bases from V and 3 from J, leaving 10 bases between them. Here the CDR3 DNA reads TGTGCCACCAGCCACGCGGTTACAGATACGCAGTATTTT. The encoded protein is CATSHAVTDTQYF.

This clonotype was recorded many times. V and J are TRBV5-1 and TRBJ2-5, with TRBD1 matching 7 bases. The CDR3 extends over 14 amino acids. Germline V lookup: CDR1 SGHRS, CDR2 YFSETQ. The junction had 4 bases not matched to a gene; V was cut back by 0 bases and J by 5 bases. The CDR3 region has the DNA TGCGCCAGCAGCTTGGCAGGGGGATCGGAGACCCAGTACTTC. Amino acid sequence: CASSLAGGSETQYF.

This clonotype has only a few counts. The CDR3 DNA is TGTGCCATCAGTGAGTCGGCTAGCGGGAACAATGAGCAGTTCTTC. It encodes CAISESASGNNEQFF. J is TRBJ2-1 and V is TRBV10-3, with 9 bases that match TRBD2. Germline V lookup: CDR1 ENHRY, CDR2 SYGVKD. The CDR3 runs 15 residues. Trimming took 0 bases from V and 5 from J; bases not matched to a gene: 2.

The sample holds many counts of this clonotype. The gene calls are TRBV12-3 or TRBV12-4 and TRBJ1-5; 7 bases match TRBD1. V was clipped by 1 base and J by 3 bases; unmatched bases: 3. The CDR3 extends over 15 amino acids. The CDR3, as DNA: TGTGCCAGCAGTTTAGGACAGGGATTCAATCAGCCCCAGCATTTT. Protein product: CASSLGQGFNQPQHF.

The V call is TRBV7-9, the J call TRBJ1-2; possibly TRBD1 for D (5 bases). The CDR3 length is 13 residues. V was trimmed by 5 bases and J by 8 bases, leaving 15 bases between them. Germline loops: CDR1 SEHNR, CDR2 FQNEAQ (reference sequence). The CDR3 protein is CASSPEVREGYTF. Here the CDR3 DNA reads TGTGCCAGCAGCCCAGAGGTCAGGGAAGGCTACACCTTC.

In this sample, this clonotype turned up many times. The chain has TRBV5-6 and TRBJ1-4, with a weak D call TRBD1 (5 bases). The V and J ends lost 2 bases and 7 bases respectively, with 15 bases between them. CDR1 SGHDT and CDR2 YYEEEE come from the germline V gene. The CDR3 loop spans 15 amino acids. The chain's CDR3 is CASSFNGTWGEKLFF. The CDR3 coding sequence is TGTGCCAGCAGCTTTAACGGGACTTGGGGTGAAAAACTGTTTTTT.

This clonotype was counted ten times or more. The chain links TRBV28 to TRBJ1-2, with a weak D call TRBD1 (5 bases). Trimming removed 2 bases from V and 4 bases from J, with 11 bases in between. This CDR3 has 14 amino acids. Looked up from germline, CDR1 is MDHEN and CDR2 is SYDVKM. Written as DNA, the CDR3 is TGTGCCAGCAGTTTAGCGGGGCTTGGCTATGGCTACACCTTC. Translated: CASSLAGLGYGYTF.

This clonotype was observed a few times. CDR3 loop: CATSRKIGLAGAQETQYF. In DNA form, the CDR3 reads TGTGCCACCAGCAGGAAAATAGGACTAGCGGGGGCCCAAGAGACCCAGTACTTC. The chain has TRBV15 and TRBJ2-5; 13 nucleotides line up with TRBD2. CDR1 and CDR2 (germline): LNHNV, YYDKDF (reference sequence). CDR3 length: 18 amino acids. V dropped 3 bases and J dropped 1; count of bases not matched to a gene: 8. The full variable domain, completed using reference TRBV15 and TRBJ2-5, is DAMVIQNPRYQVTQFGKPVTLSCSQTLNHNVMYWYQQKSSQAPKLLFHYYDKDFNNEADTPDNFQSRRPNTSFCFLDIRSPGLGDTAMYLCATSRKIGLAGAQETQYFGPGTRLLVL.

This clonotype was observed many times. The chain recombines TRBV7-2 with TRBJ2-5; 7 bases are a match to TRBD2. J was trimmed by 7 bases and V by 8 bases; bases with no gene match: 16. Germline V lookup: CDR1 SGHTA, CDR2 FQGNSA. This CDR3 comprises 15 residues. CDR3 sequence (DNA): TGTGCCAGCCTACCCCAGCGGAGGGAGGGAGGGACCCAGTACTTC. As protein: CASLPQRREGGTQYF.

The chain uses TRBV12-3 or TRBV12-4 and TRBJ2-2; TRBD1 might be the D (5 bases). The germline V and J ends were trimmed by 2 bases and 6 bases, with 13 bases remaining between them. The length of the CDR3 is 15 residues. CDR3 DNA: TGTGCCAGCAGTTTATTCCAGGGTGGGTCCGGGGAGCTGTTTTTT. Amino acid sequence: CASSLFQGGSGELFF.

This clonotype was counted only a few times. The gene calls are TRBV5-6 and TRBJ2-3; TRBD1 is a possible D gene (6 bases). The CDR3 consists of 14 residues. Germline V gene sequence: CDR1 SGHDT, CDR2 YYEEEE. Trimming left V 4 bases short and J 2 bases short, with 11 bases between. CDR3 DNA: TGTGCCAGCAGCCGTCCGGGACACACAGATACGCAGTATTTT. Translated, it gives CASSRPGHTDTQYF.

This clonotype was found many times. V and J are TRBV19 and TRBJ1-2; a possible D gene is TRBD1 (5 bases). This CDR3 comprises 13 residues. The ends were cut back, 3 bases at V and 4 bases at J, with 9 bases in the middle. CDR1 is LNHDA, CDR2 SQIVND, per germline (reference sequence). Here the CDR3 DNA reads TGTGCCAGTAGTATGACCGGGGCCTATGGCTACACCTTC. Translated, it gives CASSMTGAYGYTF.

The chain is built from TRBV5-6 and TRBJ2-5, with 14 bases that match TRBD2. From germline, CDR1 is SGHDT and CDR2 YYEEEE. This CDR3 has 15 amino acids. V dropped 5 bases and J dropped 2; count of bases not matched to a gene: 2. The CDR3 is CASRTSGGAQETQYF. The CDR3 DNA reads TGTGCCAGCAGGACTAGCGGGGGGGCACAAGAGACCCAGTACTTC.

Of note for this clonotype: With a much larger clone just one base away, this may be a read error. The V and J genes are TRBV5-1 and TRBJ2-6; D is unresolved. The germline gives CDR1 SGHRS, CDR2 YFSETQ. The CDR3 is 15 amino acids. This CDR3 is CAGSLDLTGANVLTF. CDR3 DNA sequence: TGCGCCGGCAGCTTGGACCTAACTGGGGCCAACGTCCTGACTTTC.

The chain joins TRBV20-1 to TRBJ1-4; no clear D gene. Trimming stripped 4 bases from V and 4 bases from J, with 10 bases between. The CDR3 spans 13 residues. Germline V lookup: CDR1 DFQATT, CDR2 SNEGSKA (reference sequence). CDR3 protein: CSAKNQDNEKLFF. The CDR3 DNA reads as TGCAGTGCTAAAAACCAGGATAATGAAAAACTGTTTTTT.

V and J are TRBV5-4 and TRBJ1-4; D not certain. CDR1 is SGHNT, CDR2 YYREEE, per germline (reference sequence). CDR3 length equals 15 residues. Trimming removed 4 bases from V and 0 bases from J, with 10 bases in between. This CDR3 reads CASSPSLATNEKLFF. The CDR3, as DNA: TGTGCCAGCAGCCCTAGTCTTGCAACTAATGAAAAACTGTTTTTT.

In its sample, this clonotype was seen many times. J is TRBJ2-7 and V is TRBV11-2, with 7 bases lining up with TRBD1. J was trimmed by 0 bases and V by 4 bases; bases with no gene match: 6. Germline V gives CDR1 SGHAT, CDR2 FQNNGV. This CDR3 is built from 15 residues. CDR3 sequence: CASSYRQGLSYEQYF. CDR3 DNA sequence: TGTGCCAGCAGCTACAGACAGGGCCTCTCCTACGAGCAGTACTTC. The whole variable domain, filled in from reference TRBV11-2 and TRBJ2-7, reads EAGVAQSPRYKIIEKRQSVAFWCNPISGHATLYWYQQILGQGPKLLIQFQNNGVVDDSQLPKDRFSAERLKGVDSTLKIQPAKLEDSAVYLCASSYRQGLSYEQYFGPGTRLTVT.

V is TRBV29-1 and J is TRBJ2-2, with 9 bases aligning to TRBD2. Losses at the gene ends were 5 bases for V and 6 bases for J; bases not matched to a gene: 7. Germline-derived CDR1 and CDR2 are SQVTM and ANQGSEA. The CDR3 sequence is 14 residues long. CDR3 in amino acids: CSVLAGTSSGELFF. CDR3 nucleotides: TGCAGCGTTTTAGCCGGGACTAGCTCCGGGGAGCTGTTTTTT.

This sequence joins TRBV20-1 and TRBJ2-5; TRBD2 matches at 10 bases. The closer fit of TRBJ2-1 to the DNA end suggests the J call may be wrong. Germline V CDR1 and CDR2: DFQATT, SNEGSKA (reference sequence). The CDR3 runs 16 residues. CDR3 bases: TGCAGTGCTCAAGAGTATCTAGCGGGAGCAAACAATGAGCAGTTCTTC. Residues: CSAQEYLAGANNEQFF.

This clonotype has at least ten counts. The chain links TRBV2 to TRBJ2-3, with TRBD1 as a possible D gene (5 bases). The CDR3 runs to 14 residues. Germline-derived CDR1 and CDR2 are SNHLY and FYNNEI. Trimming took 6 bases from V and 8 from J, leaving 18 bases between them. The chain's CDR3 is CASRQAPGQGTQYF. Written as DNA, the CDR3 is TGTGCCAGCAGACAGGCTCCTGGGCAGGGTACGCAGTATTTT.